This TCR beta chain was sequenced for a study of CD8 T cells in Susac syndrome. Study-level background: Of the sequenced Susac syndrome patients, over 5 had active disease and eight were in remission.

RNA in amounts of roughly 0.5 to 1 ug was reverse transcribed with random hexamers. A multiplex approach, immunoSEQ multiplex PCR, amplified TCR beta CDR3 across 54 Vbeta and 13 Jbeta. TCRdb fed the immunoSEQ multiplex PCR reads into MiXCR, producing one record per CDR3 protein. The table shows about 210,000 distinct CDR3 sequences, with about 95% occurring only once. TEMRA cells were FACS-enriched, and CD8+ and CD4+ T cells were isolated negatively. A word on this clonotype: What it recognizes is unknown.

The CDR3 runs to 11 residues. The ends were cut back, 5 bases at V and 6 bases at J, with 6 bases in the middle. In germline, CDR1 is MNHEY, CDR2 SVGAGI. Whole-study results and caveats: CD4+ T cell repertoires in Susac syndrome exhibited no evidence of clonal expansion.

The material sequenced was CD4+ T cells from PBMCs. The receptor's source is a human donor with Susac syndrome. This sequence joins TRBV6-5 and TRBJ2-3; D unclear. CDR3 sequence (DNA): TGTGCCAGCAGTGGCCTGGATACGCAGTATTTT. Translating it yields CASSGLDTQYF.